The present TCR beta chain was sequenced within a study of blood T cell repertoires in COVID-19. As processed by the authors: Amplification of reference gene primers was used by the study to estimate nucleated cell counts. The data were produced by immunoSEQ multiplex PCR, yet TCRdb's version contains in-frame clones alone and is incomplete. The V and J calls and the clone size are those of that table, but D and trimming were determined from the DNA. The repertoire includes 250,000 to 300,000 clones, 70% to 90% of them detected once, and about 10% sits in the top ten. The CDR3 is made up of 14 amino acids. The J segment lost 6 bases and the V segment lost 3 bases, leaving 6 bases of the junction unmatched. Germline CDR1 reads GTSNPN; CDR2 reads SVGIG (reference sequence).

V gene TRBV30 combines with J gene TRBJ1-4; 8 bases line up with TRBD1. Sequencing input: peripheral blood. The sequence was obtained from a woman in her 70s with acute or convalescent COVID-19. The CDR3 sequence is CAWSPGQAYEKLFF. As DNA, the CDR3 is TGTGCCTGGAGCCCGGGACAGGCTTATGAAAAACTGTTTTTT.